Listed below are T cell receptor beta chains from one sample, sequenced in a study of blood T cell repertoires in COVID-19. Sequenced by immunoSEQ multiplex PCR; TCRdb stores in-frame clones only, minus some. This sample has a few hundred thousand clones, with more than 65% found just once. The sequencing input was peripheral blood. The receptors were gathered from a woman in her 40s who had recovered from COVID-19. Each CDR3 is given with its conserved first and last residue. Each record gives: CDR3 DNA, CDR3 protein, J gene, V gene, clone size, D gene, CDR3 length. A D gene is named only where the DNA matches it firmly. Size is omitted from some rows. Given values are once, few, many or a class for expanded clones.

CDR3 DNA: TGCAGTGCTAGTGACCCAGGGCTTCAGGAGCAGTTCTTC
CDR3 protein: CSASDPGLQEQFF
J gene: TRBJ2-1
V gene: TRBV20-1
clone size: -
D gene: -
CDR3 length: 13

CDR3 DNA: TGTGCCAGCAGTCCACAGGAGTACAATGAGCAGTTCTTC
CDR3 protein: CASSPQEYNEQFF
J gene: TRBJ2-1
V gene: TRBV6-2/TRBV6-3
clone size: few
D gene: -
CDR3 length: 13

CDR3 DNA: TGTGCCAGCAGTTTAGGGGCCAGATCCCTCTATGGCTACACCTTC
CDR3 protein: CASSLGARSLYGYTF
J gene: TRBJ1-2
V gene: TRBV28
clone size: once
D gene: -
CDR3 length: 15

CDR3 DNA: TGTGCCAGCAGCCCTACCGACCGGGACAGGGGGGCCCTCCACTTT
CDR3 protein: CASSPTDRDRGALHF
J gene: TRBJ1-6
V gene: TRBV7-9
clone size: -
D gene: TRBD1
CDR3 length: 15

CDR3 DNA: TGCGCCAGCAGCTTACAGGTTAACTATGGCTACACCTTC
CDR3 protein: CASSLQVNYGYTF
J gene: TRBJ1-2
V gene: TRBV5-1
clone size: -
D gene: -
CDR3 length: 13

CDR3 DNA: TGCGCCAGCAGCTTGGCCGTAGCGGGGGTTTCAGATACGCAGTATTTT
CDR3 protein: CASSLAVAGVSDTQYF
J gene: TRBJ2-3
V gene: TRBV5-1
clone size: -
D gene: TRBD2
CDR3 length: 16

CDR3 DNA: TGTGCCAGCAGCAAAGGACGGGACAGAGGAGGAGAAAAACTGTTTTTT
CDR3 protein: CASSKGRDRGGEKLFF
J gene: TRBJ1-4
V gene: TRBV21-1
clone size: -
D gene: -
CDR3 length: 16

CDR3 DNA: TGTGCCATCAGTGTTGGGACTAGCGGGGGGGAAGATACGCAGTATTTT
CDR3 protein: CAISVGTSGGEDTQYF
J gene: TRBJ2-3
V gene: TRBV10-3
clone size: -
D gene: TRBD2
CDR3 length: 16

CDR3 DNA: TGCGCCAGCAGCCAAGGTCCAGGGGAAACTAATGAAAAACTGTTTTTT
CDR3 protein: CASSQGPGETNEKLFF
J gene: TRBJ1-4
V gene: TRBV4-3
clone size: -
D gene: -
CDR3 length: 16

CDR3 DNA: TGTGCCAGCAGCGGACAGGGCTCACCCCTCCACTTT
CDR3 protein: CASSGQGSPLHF
J gene: TRBJ1-6
V gene: TRBV3-1/TRBV3-2
clone size: -
D gene: TRBD1
CDR3 length: 12

CDR3 DNA: TGTGCCAGCTGCCGACTAGCGGGGGCCCTCACAGATACGCAGTATTTT
CDR3 protein: CASCRLAGALTDTQYF
J gene: TRBJ2-3
V gene: TRBV2
clone size: -
D gene: TRBD2
CDR3 length: 16

CDR3 DNA: TGTGCCAGCAGTGTTGAGCGGGGGGTCGACACCGGGGAGCTGTTTTTT
CDR3 protein: CASSVERGVDTGELFF
J gene: TRBJ2-2
V gene: TRBV2
clone size: -
D gene: TRBD2
CDR3 length: 16

CDR3 DNA: TGTGCCAGCAGCTTAGTAGTGCAGGGTGAAGAGACCCAGTACTTC
CDR3 protein: CASSLVVQGEETQYF
J gene: TRBJ2-5
V gene: TRBV7-9
clone size: -
D gene: -
CDR3 length: 15

CDR3 DNA: TGCGCCAGCAGCTTGGGGAGCTATGAAAATGAAAAACTGTTTTTT
CDR3 protein: CASSLGSYENEKLFF
J gene: TRBJ1-4
V gene: TRBV5-1
clone size: -
D gene: -
CDR3 length: 15

CDR3 DNA: TGTGCCAGCTCACCCATAAGAGACAGCGCGTGGGAGCAGTACTTC
CDR3 protein: CASSPIRDSAWEQYF
J gene: TRBJ2-7
V gene: TRBV18
clone size: -
D gene: -
CDR3 length: 15

CDR3 DNA: TGTGCCAGCAGTGACAGGGGATTTAATGAAAAACTGTTTTTT
CDR3 protein: CASSDRGFNEKLFF
J gene: TRBJ1-4
V gene: TRBV2
clone size: -
D gene: -
CDR3 length: 14

CDR3 DNA: TGTGCCATCAGTGAAGGGCAGGGGATATCCTACGAGCAGTACTTC
CDR3 protein: CAISEGQGISYEQYF
J gene: TRBJ2-7
V gene: TRBV10-3
clone size: -
D gene: -
CDR3 length: 15

CDR3 DNA: TGTGCCAGCAGTTACTCGGGACTCGCCTACGAGCAGTACTTC
CDR3 protein: CASSYSGLAYEQYF
J gene: TRBJ2-7
V gene: TRBV6-2/TRBV6-3
clone size: -
D gene: -
CDR3 length: 14

CDR3 DNA: TGTGCCAGCAGTCCAATGCCGACAGGCAGCCAGGTAGATACGCAGTATTTT
CDR3 protein: CASSPMPTGSQVDTQYF
J gene: TRBJ2-3
V gene: TRBV28
clone size: -
D gene: -
CDR3 length: 17

CDR3 DNA: TGTGCCAGCAGCCAAGTGAGACGGACAAGTTCAAGAAGGGGGACCCAGTACTTC
CDR3 protein: CASSQVRRTSSRRGTQYF
J gene: TRBJ2-5
V gene: TRBV3-1/TRBV3-2
clone size: -
D gene: -
CDR3 length: 18

CDR3 DNA: TGTGCCAGTAGTATTAATGTCAGGTCGGGGGAGCAGTACTTC
CDR3 protein: CASSINVRSGEQYF
J gene: TRBJ2-7
V gene: TRBV19
clone size: -
D gene: -
CDR3 length: 14

CDR3 DNA: TGCGCCAGCAGCTTGAGGACAGGGGGAAACCATGGCTACACCTTC
CDR3 protein: CASSLRTGGNHGYTF
J gene: TRBJ1-2
V gene: TRBV5-1
clone size: -
D gene: TRBD1
CDR3 length: 15

CDR3 DNA: TGCACCATAACAGGAGACGGAACCGGGGAGCTGTTTTTT
CDR3 protein: CTITGDGTGELFF
J gene: TRBJ2-2
V gene: TRBV29-1
clone size: -
D gene: -
CDR3 length: 13

CDR3 DNA: TGTGCCATCAGTGAGTCGGGAGGGTTTGGGTATCGCTACGAGCAGTACTTC
CDR3 protein: CAISESGGFGYRYEQYF
J gene: TRBJ2-7
V gene: TRBV10-3
clone size: once
D gene: TRBD2
CDR3 length: 17

CDR3 DNA: TGCGCCAGCAGTGAGTCGGGGGACTCTGAAGCTTTCTTT
CDR3 protein: CASSESGDSEAFF
J gene: TRBJ1-1
V gene: TRBV10-1
clone size: -
D gene: -
CDR3 length: 13

CDR3 DNA: TGCAGCGTTGAATTAGGGGAGGGAAGACCCCTCCACTTT
CDR3 protein: CSVELGEGRPLHF
J gene: TRBJ1-6
V gene: TRBV29-1
clone size: once
D gene: -
CDR3 length: 13

CDR3 DNA: TGTGCCAGCAGCGTGGGACAGGGAAATTCACCCCTCCACTTT
CDR3 protein: CASSVGQGNSPLHF
J gene: TRBJ1-6
V gene: TRBV9
clone size: once
D gene: TRBD1
CDR3 length: 14

CDR3 DNA: TGTGCCAGTAGTATTCGCGGGTTTAATGAAAAACTGTTTTTT
CDR3 protein: CASSIRGFNEKLFF
J gene: TRBJ1-4
V gene: TRBV19
clone size: -
D gene: -
CDR3 length: 14

CDR3 DNA: TGTGCCAGCAGCCTAGGTTACTACTCCTACGAGCAGTACTTC
CDR3 protein: CASSLGYYSYEQYF
J gene: TRBJ2-7
V gene: TRBV7-2
clone size: -
D gene: -
CDR3 length: 14

CDR3 DNA: TGTGCCAGCAGCTTAGACCAGGGGGAGGCTGGCTACGAGCAGTACTTC
CDR3 protein: CASSLDQGEAGYEQYF
J gene: TRBJ2-7
V gene: TRBV11-1
clone size: -
D gene: -
CDR3 length: 16

CDR3 DNA: TGTGCCAGCAGCTTAGGGAGTGGGCAGCCCCAGCATTTT
CDR3 protein: CASSLGSGQPQHF
J gene: TRBJ1-5
V gene: TRBV7-9
clone size: -
D gene: -
CDR3 length: 13

CDR3 DNA: TGTGCCAGCATTGGACAGATATACGAGCAGTACTTC
CDR3 protein: CASIGQIYEQYF
J gene: TRBJ2-7
V gene: TRBV2
clone size: -
D gene: -
CDR3 length: 12

CDR3 DNA: TGCGCCAGTAAGGACGGGAGCTCCTACGAGCAGTACTTC
CDR3 protein: CASKDGSSYEQYF
J gene: TRBJ2-7
V gene: TRBV5-1
clone size: -
D gene: -
CDR3 length: 13

CDR3 DNA: TGTGCCAGCGGAGGCCTCAGCGGGGGGGATACGCAGTATTTT
CDR3 protein: CASGGLSGGDTQYF
J gene: TRBJ2-3
V gene: TRBV6-5
clone size: -
D gene: TRBD2
CDR3 length: 14

CDR3 DNA: TGTGCCAGCATTCCCCGCCGGGATAGCAATCAGCCCCAGCATTTT
CDR3 protein: CASIPRRDSNQPQHF
J gene: TRBJ1-5
V gene: TRBV19
clone size: few
D gene: -
CDR3 length: 15

CDR3 DNA: TGTGCCAGCAGCTCGGACAGGGGGCATTGGAATCAGCCCCAGCATTTT
CDR3 protein: CASSSDRGHWNQPQHF
J gene: TRBJ1-5
V gene: TRBV7-9
clone size: -
D gene: TRBD1
CDR3 length: 16

CDR3 DNA: TGTGCCAGCAGCAGTCCGGGACTAGCGGGGGCCAGCACAGATACGCAGTATTTT
CDR3 protein: CASSSPGLAGASTDTQYF
J gene: TRBJ2-3
V gene: TRBV7-9
clone size: few
D gene: TRBD2
CDR3 length: 18

CDR3 DNA: TGCGCCAGCAGCTTGGGGGGAGAACCTTACAATGAGCAGTTCTTC
CDR3 protein: CASSLGGEPYNEQFF
J gene: TRBJ2-1
V gene: TRBV5-1
clone size: -
D gene: -
CDR3 length: 15

CDR3 DNA: TGTGCCAGCAGATCGAGCGGGGGAGAGACCCAGTACTTC
CDR3 protein: CASRSSGGETQYF
J gene: TRBJ2-5
V gene: TRBV6-5
clone size: -
D gene: TRBD2
CDR3 length: 13

CDR3 DNA: TGTGCCAGTAGTATTATCGGAGCCCTTTCTACGCAGTATTTT
CDR3 protein: CASSIIGALSTQYF
J gene: TRBJ2-3
V gene: TRBV19
clone size: -
D gene: -
CDR3 length: 14

CDR3 DNA: TGTGCCAGCAGCTTAGGAGGCGCGTGGCCCCAGCATTTT
CDR3 protein: CASSLGGAWPQHF
J gene: TRBJ1-5
V gene: TRBV7-8
clone size: -
D gene: -
CDR3 length: 13

CDR3 DNA: TGTGCCAGCAGTACTGGACAGGGGAGGTTGGGCTACACCTTC
CDR3 protein: CASSTGQGRLGYTF
J gene: TRBJ1-2
V gene: TRBV6-6
clone size: -
D gene: TRBD1
CDR3 length: 14

CDR3 DNA: TGTGCCAGCAGTATGCGGTCACCCCTCCACTTT
CDR3 protein: CASSMRSPLHF
J gene: TRBJ1-6
V gene: TRBV27
clone size: -
D gene: -
CDR3 length: 11

CDR3 DNA: TGTGCCAGTAGTGCCGGAGTGGGTGGAAAACTGTTTTTT
CDR3 protein: CASSAGVGGKLFF
J gene: TRBJ1-4
V gene: TRBV19
clone size: -
D gene: -
CDR3 length: 13

CDR3 DNA: TGTGCCAGCAGCTTTTCAGGGAACAATTCACCCCTCCACTTT
CDR3 protein: CASSFSGNNSPLHF
J gene: TRBJ1-6
V gene: TRBV11-2
clone size: -
D gene: -
CDR3 length: 14

CDR3 DNA: TGTGCCAGCAGCTTGGACAGGGCTAGCACAGATACGCAGTATTTT
CDR3 protein: CASSLDRASTDTQYF
J gene: TRBJ2-3
V gene: TRBV6-5
clone size: -
D gene: TRBD1
CDR3 length: 15

CDR3 DNA: TGTGCCAGCAGTGCCTTTCTAGCGGGGGGCGAGCAGTTCTTC
CDR3 protein: CASSAFLAGGEQFF
J gene: TRBJ2-1
V gene: TRBV2
clone size: -
D gene: TRBD2
CDR3 length: 14